This T cell receptor (beta chain) is from a study of T cell responses to AZD1222 COVID-19 vaccine. The protocol was immunoSEQ multiplex PCR, while the TCRdb copy is restricted to in-frame clones and leaves out a portion. The sample lists 100,000 to 150,000 clones, 65% to 90% occurring once. Looked up from germline, CDR1 is SGHNT and CDR2 is YYREEE (reference sequence). The CDR3 has 15 amino acids. V lost 4 bases to trimming and J lost 1 base; unmatched junction nucleotides: 2. General observations from the study: Most donors were white British and more were female, and clonal diversity was possibly underestimated.

A remark on this clone: Its antigen is still unknown.

Specimen: peripheral blood, collected on day 0 of AZD1222 vaccination. The clonotype comes from an adult in good health. This chain joins TRBV5-4 and TRBJ2-5; 12 bases map to TRBD2. The CDR3 bases are TGTGCCAGCAGCCCGACTAGCGGGGGCCAAGAGACCCAGTACTTC. Its translation: CASSPTSGGQETQYF. The full variable domain, rest sourced from reference TRBV5-4 and TRBJ2-5, is ETGVTQSPTHLIKTRGQQVTLRCSSQSGHNTVSWYQQALGQGPQFIFQYYREEENGRGNFPPRFSGLQFPNYSSELNVNALELDDSALYLCASSPTSGGQETQYFGPGTRLLVL.